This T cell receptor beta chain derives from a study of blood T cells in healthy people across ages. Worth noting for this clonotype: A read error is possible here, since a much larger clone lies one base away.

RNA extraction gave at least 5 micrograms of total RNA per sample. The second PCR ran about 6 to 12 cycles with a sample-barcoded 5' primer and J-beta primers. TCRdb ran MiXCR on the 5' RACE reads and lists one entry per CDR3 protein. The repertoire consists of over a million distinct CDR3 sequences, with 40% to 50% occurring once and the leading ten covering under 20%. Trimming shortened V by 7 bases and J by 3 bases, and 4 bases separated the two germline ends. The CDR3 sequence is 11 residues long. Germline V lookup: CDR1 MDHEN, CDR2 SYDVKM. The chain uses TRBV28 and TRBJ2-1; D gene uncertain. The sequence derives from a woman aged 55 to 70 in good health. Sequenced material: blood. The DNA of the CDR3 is TGTGCCAGCAACATCTACAATGAGCAGTTCTTC. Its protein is CASNIYNEQFF.